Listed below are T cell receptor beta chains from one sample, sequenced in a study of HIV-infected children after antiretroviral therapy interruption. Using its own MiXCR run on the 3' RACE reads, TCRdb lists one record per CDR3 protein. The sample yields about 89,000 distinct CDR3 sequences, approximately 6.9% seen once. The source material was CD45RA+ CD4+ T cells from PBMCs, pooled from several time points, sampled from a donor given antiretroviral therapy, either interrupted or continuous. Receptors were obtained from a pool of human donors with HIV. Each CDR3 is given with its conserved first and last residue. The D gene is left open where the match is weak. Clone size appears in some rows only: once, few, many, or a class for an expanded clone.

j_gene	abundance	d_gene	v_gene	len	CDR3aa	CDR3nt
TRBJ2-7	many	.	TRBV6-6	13	CASLNRVLGEQYF	TGTGCCAGCTTAAACAGGGTTCTAGGCGAGCAGTACTTC
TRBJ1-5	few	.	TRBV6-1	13	CAIPRQGNQPQHF	TGTGCCATCCCTCGACAGGGCAATCAGCCCCAGCATTTT
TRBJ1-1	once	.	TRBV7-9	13	CASRLTGDSEAFF	TGTGCCAGCAGATTAACGGGGGACTCTGAAGCTTTCTTT
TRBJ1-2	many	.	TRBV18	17	CASSPPQGTRTNYGYTF	TGTGCCAGCTCACCCCCACAGGGCACAAGAACTAACTATGGCTACACCTTC
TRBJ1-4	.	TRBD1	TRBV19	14	CASSIRQGPEKLFF	TGTGCCAGTAGTATCCGACAGGGGCCAGAAAAACTGTTTTTT
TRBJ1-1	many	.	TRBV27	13	CASSLGWNTEAFF	TGTGCCAGCAGTTTAGGGTGGAACACTGAAGCTTTCTTT
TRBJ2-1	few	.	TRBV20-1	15	CSARSPWEEINEQFF	TGCAGTGCTAGATCCCCGTGGGAGGAAATTAATGAGCAGTTCTTC
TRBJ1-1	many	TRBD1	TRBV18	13	CASSPGQGTEAFF	TGTGCCAGCTCACCGGGACAGGGGACTGAAGCTTTCTTT
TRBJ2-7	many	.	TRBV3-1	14	CASSQSRQSYEQYF	TGTGCCAGCAGCCAAAGCAGACAGTCCTACGAGCAGTACTTC
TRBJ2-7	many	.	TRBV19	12	CASSAGAEEQYF	TGTGCCAGTAGTGCGGGGGCGGAGGAGCAGTACTTC
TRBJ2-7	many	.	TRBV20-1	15	CSARDHTGRSYEQYF	TGCAGTGCTAGAGATCATACGGGCAGATCCTACGAGCAGTACTTC
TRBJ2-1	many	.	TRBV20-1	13	CSASRGNGDEQFF	TGCAGCGCGTCGAGGGGGAACGGAGATGAGCAGTTCTTC
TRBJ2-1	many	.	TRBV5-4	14	CASSLAADGGGQFF	TGTGCCAGCAGCTTGGCCGCTGACGGAGGGGGGCAGTTCTTC
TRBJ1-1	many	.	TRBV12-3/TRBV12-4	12	CASRRWDTEAFF	TGTGCCAGCAGGCGGTGGGACACTGAAGCTTTCTTT
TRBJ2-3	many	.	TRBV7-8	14	CASLRQMGTDTQYF	TGTGCCAGCTTAAGGCAGATGGGCACAGATACGCAGTATTTT
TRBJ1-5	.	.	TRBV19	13	CASSTEGIQPQHF	TGTGCCAGTAGTACGGAAGGGATTCAGCCCCAGCATTTT
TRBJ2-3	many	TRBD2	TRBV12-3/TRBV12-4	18	CASSFLWTKRGATDTQYF	TGTGCCAGCAGTTTCCTCTGGACTAAGCGGGGCGCCACAGATACGCAGTATTTT
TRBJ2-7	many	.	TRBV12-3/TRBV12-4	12	CASSLRGYEQYF	TGTGCCAGCAGTTTAAGAGGCTACGAGCAGTACTTC
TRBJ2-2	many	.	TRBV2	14	CASSEQGSTGELFF	TGTGCCAGCAGTGAACAGGGGAGCACCGGGGAGCTGTTTTTT
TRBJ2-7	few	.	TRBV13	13	CASTQASSYEQYF	TGTGCCAGCACTCAGGCGAGCTCCTACGAGCAGTACTTC
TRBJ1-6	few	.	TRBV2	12	CASNLLDSPLHF	TGTGCCAGCAACCTCTTAGATTCACCCCTCCACTTT
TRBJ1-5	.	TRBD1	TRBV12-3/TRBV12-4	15	CASRRTGVSNQPQHF	TGTGCCAGCAGACGAACAGGGGTAAGCAATCAGCCCCAGCATTTT
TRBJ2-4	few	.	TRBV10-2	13	CASSHESKNIQYF	TGCGCCAGCAGTCATGAGTCCAAAAACATTCAGTACTTC
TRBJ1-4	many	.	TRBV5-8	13	CASSLVRNEKLFF	TGTGCCAGCAGCTTGGTGCGGAATGAAAAACTGTTTTTT
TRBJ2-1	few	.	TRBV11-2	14	CASSLKKTYNEQFF	TGTGCCAGCAGCTTAAAGAAAACTTACAATGAGCAGTTCTTC
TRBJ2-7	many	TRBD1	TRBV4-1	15	CASSQGDRDVDEQYF	TGCGCCAGCAGCCAAGGGGACAGGGATGTTGACGAGCAGTACTTC
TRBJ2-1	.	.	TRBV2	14	CASSVREPYNEQFF	TGTGCCAGCAGTGTTAGGGAGCCCTACAATGAGCAGTTCTTC
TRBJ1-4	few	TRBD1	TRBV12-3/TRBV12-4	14	CASSPGTAQVKLFF	TGTGCCAGCAGTCCCGGGACAGCGCAGGTGAAACTGTTTTTT
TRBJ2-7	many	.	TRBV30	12	CAWSLLTGEQYF	TGTGCCTGGAGTCTGTTGACAGGTGAACAGTACTTC
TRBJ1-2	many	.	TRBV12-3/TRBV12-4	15	CASRSREAPSYGYTF	TGTGCCAGCAGATCCAGGGAGGCCCCTTCCTATGGCTACACCTTC
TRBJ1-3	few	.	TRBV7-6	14	CASSQGAVLNTIYF	TGTGCCAGCAGCCAGGGCGCGGTGTTAAACACCATATATTTT
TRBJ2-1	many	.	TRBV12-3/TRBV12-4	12	CASSRPYREQFF	TGTGCCAGCAGTCGCCCTTATCGGGAGCAGTTCTTC
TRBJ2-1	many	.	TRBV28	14	CASSLITNLLEQFF	TGTGCCAGCAGTTTAATCACAAACCTTCTAGAGCAGTTCTTC
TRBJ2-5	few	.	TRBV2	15	CASSDRGRSQETQYF	TGTGCCAGCAGTGATCGGGGCAGGAGCCAAGAGACCCAGTACTTC